This T cell receptor beta chain was documented in a study of shared clonotypes between healthy human individuals. The sample holds one count of this clone. Germline V CDR1 and CDR2: GTSNPN, SVGIG (reference sequence). Trimming took 3 bases from V and 7 from J; bases not matched to a gene: 8. CDR3 size: 14 residues. TCRdb's table, derived via immunoSEQ multiplex PCR, lists solely in-frame clones and lacks some. The table records millions of clones, 93% of them present only once. Sequenced: naive CD4+ T cells from PBMCs. Sample subset: CD45RA+ positively selected. The receptor comes from a man aged 18 to 35 in good health. Some clones in this sample may be carry-over from other donors' samples. The genes are TRBV30 and TRBJ2-1, with 8 bases that match TRBD2. The CDR3 here is CAWSRGGVGNEQFF. CDR3 sequence (DNA): TGTGCCTGGAGCCGGGGGGGCGTCGGGAATGAGCAGTTCTTC.